Shown below are 31 T cell receptor beta chains from a single sample sequenced in a study of T cells in tuberculosis. Sequenced by immunoSEQ multiplex PCR; TCRdb stores in-frame clones only, minus some. The sample records under 40,000 clones, 91% being singletons. The sequenced material came from PBMCs. The receptors were sampled from a donor under 30 with latent tuberculosis or without tuberculosis infection.

V and J are TRBV2 and TRBJ2-4; D is perhaps TRBD2 (6 bases). In germline, CDR1 is SNHLY, CDR2 FYNNEI. V gave up 3 bases and J gave up 0 bases, with 12 bases separating them. The CDR3 consists of 16 residues. The CDR3 loop is CASSDRLVLAKNIQYF. The CDR3 nucleotides read TGTGCCAGCAGTGATAGACTAGTTCTAGCCAAAAACATTCAGTACTTC.

In this sample, this clone turned up a few times. DNA for the CDR3: TGTGCCAGCAGCCCCTTTGGTAGCGGGGGACCATACAATGAGCAGTTCTTC. Its translation: CASSPFGSGGPYNEQFF. The rearrangement joins TRBV7-2 to TRBJ2-1; 9 bases align to TRBD2. The CDR3 has 17 amino acids. Germline V CDR1 and CDR2: SGHTA, FQGNSA. V shed 5 bases and J 4 bases; nucleotides not matched to a gene: 12.

The rearrangement links TRBV20-1 to TRBJ2-5; D not certain. The germline V gene has CDR1 DFQATT and CDR2 SNEGSKA (reference sequence). The CDR3 extends over 11 amino acids. Deletions cut 4 bases from V and 4 bases from J, with 7 bases between. The CDR3 loop is CSATRGETQYF. The CDR3 DNA is TGCAGTGCTACTAGAGGAGAGACCCAGTACTTC.

The V call is TRBV6-4, the J call TRBJ2-1, with D possibly being TRBD2 (5 bases). Germline CDR1 MRHNA, CDR2 SNTAGT. V lost 4 bases, J lost 5 bases, and 15 bases lay in between. The CDR3 is made up of 15 amino acids. The DNA of the CDR3 is TGTGCCAGCAGTGTTAGCTTCGGGAATAACAATGAGCAGTTCTTC. As protein: CASSVSFGNNNEQFF.

The chain combines TRBV4-3 with TRBJ2-5, with a tentative D call TRBD2 (6 bases). The CDR3 covers 15 residues. V was shortened by 4 bases and J by 0 bases, with 12 bases between the two germline ends. Germline values: CDR1 LGHNA, CDR2 YSLEER. DNA for the CDR3: TGCGCCAGCAGCCTGGGGGGTCTGTACCAAGAGACCCAGTACTTC. Protein sequence: CASSLGGLYQETQYF.

The V gene is TRBV30, the J gene TRBJ1-1, with D perhaps TRBD1 (5 bases). This CDR3 region has 13 residues. Germline V lookup: CDR1 GTSNPN, CDR2 SVGIG (reference sequence). V was cut by 2 bases and J by 4 bases, with 11 bases left in between. CDR3 protein: CAWSIGGPTEAFF. The CDR3 nucleotides read TGTGCCTGGAGTATCGGGGGTCCCACTGAAGCTTTCTTT.

The chain uses TRBV9 and TRBJ2-1, with D possibly TRBD2 on 6 matching bases. Germline V gene sequence: CDR1 SGDLS, CDR2 YYNGEE. This CDR3 comprises 13 residues. V gave up 3 bases and J gave up 10 bases, with 14 bases separating them. In nucleotides, the CDR3 is TGTGCCAGCAGCGCGGCCCCAACTAGCGAGCAGTTCTTC. Translation: CASSAAPTSEQFF.

The chain joins TRBV4-2 to TRBJ2-1; possibly TRBD1 for D (6 bases). The CDR3 spans 16 residues. Germline V lookup: CDR1 LGHNA, CDR2 YNFKEQ. V was clipped by 3 bases and J by 2 bases, with 14 bases between them. Here the CDR3 reads CASSQLQGITYNEQFF. DNA of the CDR3: TGTGCCAGCAGCCAGCTTCAGGGGATTACCTACAATGAGCAGTTCTTC.

This sequence joins TRBV7-3 and TRBJ1-2; 7 bases agree with TRBD1. The trim removed 5 bases at V and 0 bases at J, leaving 9 bases unmatched. The CDR3 totals 16 residues. Germline loops: CDR1 SGHTA, CDR2 FQGTGA. CDR3 in amino acids: CASSVTGAPSNYGYTF. CDR3 DNA sequence: TGTGCCAGCAGCGTCACAGGGGCCCCTTCTAACTATGGCTACACCTTC.

The chain couples TRBV23-1 to TRBJ1-4; tentatively, D is TRBD1 (5 bases). TRBV23-1 is sorted into the ORF group, with uncertain function. This CDR3 comprises 14 residues. Trimming took off 8 bases at V and 8 bases at J, with 18 bases between the two ends. The DNA of the CDR3 is TGCGCCAGCCGTGCTGGGGCCATGGGAGAAAAACTGTTTTTT. It encodes CASRAGAMGEKLFF.

The chain couples TRBV27 to TRBJ2-7; possible D gene TRBD1, 6 bases. The CDR3 is made up of 15 amino acids. CDR1 is MNHEY, CDR2 SMNVEV, per germline (reference sequence). With 4 bases removed from V and 3 bases from J, the gap between germline ends came to 16 bases. The DNA of the CDR3 is TGTGCCAGCAGTTCCCCAGACAGGCCCTACTACGAGCAGTACTTC. This encodes CASSSPDRPYYEQYF.

V is TRBV28 and J is TRBJ1-4, with no clear D. The V gene lost 6 bases and the J gene lost 3 bases, with 11 bases spanning the gap. CDR3 size: 14 residues. Germline V CDR1 and CDR2: MDHEN, SYDVKM. The CDR3 spells CASRPPVSNEKLFF. For the CDR3, the DNA is TGTGCCAGCAGGCCGCCGGTGTCTAATGAAAAACTGTTTTTT.

The chain employs TRBV5-1 and TRBJ2-1, with TRBD2 matching 9 bases. Germline V lookup: CDR1 SGHRS, CDR2 YFSETQ. Germline trimming cut 3 bases from V and 3 bases from J; bases unmatched to any gene: 7. The CDR3 runs 16 residues. CDR3 bases: TGCGCCAGCAGCTGGAAGCGGGAGGTCGTCTACAATGAGCAGTTCTTC. It specifies CASSWKREVVYNEQFF.

The J gene is TRBJ2-5, the V gene TRBV7-9; 15 nucleotides agree with TRBD2. Per the germline V gene, CDR1 is SEHNR and CDR2 is FQNEAQ (reference sequence). The V gene end was trimmed by 5 bases and the J gene end by 5 bases; junction bases not matched to a gene: 12. The CDR3 sequence is 18 residues long. CDR3: CASSPSYGLAGGQETQYF. The CDR3 nucleotides read TGTGCCAGCAGCCCAAGTTACGGACTAGCGGGAGGGCAGGAGACCCAGTACTTC.

The J gene is TRBJ1-5, the V gene TRBV7-2; no definite D call. CDR1 is SGHTA, CDR2 FQGNSA, per germline. The CDR3 is 14 residues long. Trimming shortened V by 2 bases and J by 2 bases, and 7 bases separated the two germline ends. CDR3 protein: CASSLNRGNQPQHF. In DNA form, the CDR3 reads TGTGCCAGCAGCTTAAACCGGGGCAATCAGCCCCAGCATTTT.

The rearrangement joins TRBV18 to TRBJ1-1; perhaps TRBD1 as D (5 bases). Looked up from germline, CDR1 is KGHSH and CDR2 is LQKENI. There are 17 residues in the CDR3. Trimming took off 6 bases at V and 0 bases at J, with 20 bases between the two ends. This CDR3 is CASSPTGIGTMNTEAFF. CDR3 DNA: TGTGCCAGCTCTCCAACGGGAATAGGGACTATGAACACTGAAGCTTTCTTT.

This chain links TRBV25-1 with TRBJ1-2, with D possibly TRBD1 on 6 matching bases. V was pared by 2 bases and J by 0 bases, with 19 bases between. The CDR3 is 18 residues long. CDR1 MGHDK and CDR2 SYGVNS come from the germline V gene. CDR3 DNA sequence: TGTGCCAGCAGTGAACCCCGCGGCAGGGGCCAAGCTAACTATGGCTACACCTTC. It translates to CASSEPRGRGQANYGYTF.

This chain links TRBV10-3 with TRBJ2-3, with 7 bases identical to TRBD1. Germline trimming cut 0 bases from V and 3 bases from J; bases unmatched to any gene: 6. Germline values: CDR1 ENHRY, CDR2 SYGVKD. The CDR3 consists of 16 residues. The DNA of the CDR3 is TGTGCCATCAGTGAGTCGAGGGGGCGCAGGACAGATACGCAGTATTTT. Protein product: CAISESRGRRTDTQYF.

The rearrangement uses TRBV7-9 and TRBJ1-1, with 9 nucleotides matching TRBD1. Germline V gives CDR1 SEHNR, CDR2 FQNEAQ (reference sequence). The CDR3 covers 15 residues. The ends lost 5 bases at V and 3 bases at J; junction bases unmatched: 7. The CDR3 here is CASSTYGDRDTEAFF. The CDR3 coding sequence is TGTGCCAGCAGCACCTATGGGGACAGGGACACTGAAGCTTTCTTT.

Remarks on this clone: Sequence at one end of the junction differs from germline and may be a read error. V usage is TRBV6-5 and J usage is TRBJ2-7, with 7 bases matching TRBD1. Germline CDR1 and CDR2: MNHEY and SVGAGI. The CDR3 has 12 amino acids. Here the CDR3 DNA reads TGTGCCAGCAGTTCCGATCCGGGACAGAGAACATTC. It codes for CASSSDPGQRTF.

The chain employs TRBV7-2 and TRBJ1-5; 9 bases are shared with TRBD1. The CDR3 length is 15 residues. With V trimmed by 5 bases and J by 3 bases, 5 bases remained unmatched. Germline CDR1 SGHTA, CDR2 FQGNSA. The DNA of the CDR3 is TGTGCCAGCAGCCAAACAGGGGGCTTCAATCAGCCCCAGCATTTT. Translation: CASSQTGGFNQPQHF.

The V call is TRBV4-1, the J call TRBJ1-2; possible D gene TRBD1, 6 bases. The CDR3 runs to 15 residues. V was cut by 4 bases and J by 0 bases, with 12 bases left in between. Germline loops: CDR1 MGHRA, CDR2 YSYEKL. This CDR3 reads CASSPTGVPNYGYTF. DNA of the CDR3: TGCGCCAGCAGCCCGACAGGAGTTCCTAACTATGGCTACACCTTC.

The chain links TRBV30 to TRBJ1-5; D gene unclear. V was clipped by 3 bases and J by 4 bases, with 10 bases between them. This CDR3 has 13 residues. The germline gives CDR1 GTSNPN, CDR2 SVGIG (reference sequence). The CDR3 DNA sequence: TGTGCCTGGAGCGAAGGCGGGAATCAGCCCCAGCATTTT. This codes for CAWSEGGNQPQHF.

CDR3 residues: CASSPEIAGNSYEQYF. The CDR3 DNA reads as TGCGCCAGCAGCCCAGAGATAGCGGGGAACTCCTACGAGCAGTACTTC. The rearrangement uses TRBV5-1 and TRBJ2-7, with 8 bases aligning to TRBD2. Germline V gives CDR1 SGHRS, CDR2 YFSETQ. Unmatched junction bases numbered 9, after V lost 4 bases and J lost 0 bases. This CDR3 has 16 amino acids.

V is TRBV6-5 and J is TRBJ1-1; D is unresolved. This CDR3 is 13 amino acids long. CDR1 is MNHEY, CDR2 SVGAGI, per germline. V was shortened by 8 bases and J by 1 base, with 11 bases between the two germline ends. CDR3 coding DNA: TGTGCCAGCCGGCGTCGGGGGAACACTGAAGCTTTCTTT. This codes for CASRRRGNTEAFF.

The chain employs TRBV19 and TRBJ2-5; unclear D gene. V was clipped by 1 base and J by 2 bases, with 5 bases between them. CDR1 and CDR2 from the germline V gene are LNHDA and SQIVND (reference sequence). The CDR3 is 13 residues long. CDR3 residues: CASSIGEQETQYF. CDR3 DNA: TGTGCCAGTAGTATAGGCGAGCAAGAGACCCAGTACTTC.

The V call is TRBV28, the J call TRBJ2-7; TRBD1 is a possible D gene (7 bases). The V end was cut by 1 base, the J end by 3 bases, with 13 bases between. The CDR3 loop spans 15 amino acids. Germline lookup yields CDR1 MDHEN and CDR2 SYDVKM. DNA of the CDR3: TGTGCCAGCAGTTTATTCGGGGGACAGAACTACGAGCAGTACTTC. This translates into CASSLFGGQNYEQYF.

The J gene is TRBJ2-1, the V gene TRBV5-1; a weak D match, TRBD1 (6 bases). The length of the CDR3 is 13 residues. Looked up from germline, CDR1 is SGHRS and CDR2 is YFSETQ. The V gene lost 1 base and the J gene lost 8 bases, with 10 bases spanning the gap. The CDR3 coding sequence is TGCGCCAGCAGCTTGAACAGGGTCCATGAGCAGTTCTTC. It yields the protein CASSLNRVHEQFF.

The chain links TRBV13 to TRBJ2-6; the D gene is possibly TRBD2 (6 bases). There are 16 residues in the CDR3. CDR1 and CDR2 (germline): PRHDT, FYEKMQ (reference sequence). The ends were cut back, 5 bases at V and 2 bases at J, with 13 bases in the middle. This chain's CDR3 is CASSRGGRTGANVLTF. CDR3 DNA: TGTGCCAGCAGCCGGGGAGGAAGGACTGGGGCCAACGTCCTGACTTTC.

The V gene is TRBV5-4, the J gene TRBJ1-1; a possible D gene is TRBD1 (5 bases). Germline V gives CDR1 SGHNT, CDR2 YYREEE (reference sequence). Trimming stripped 4 bases from V and 4 bases from J, with 11 bases between. The CDR3 is 13 residues long. The CDR3 coding sequence is TGTGCCAGCAGCACCAGGGCTGTCACTGAAGCTTTCTTT. Encoded protein: CASSTRAVTEAFF. Based on the CDR3 plus reference TRBV5-4 and TRBJ1-1, the full variable domain is ETGVTQSPTHLIKTRGQQVTLRCSSQSGHNTVSWYQQALGQGPQFIFQYYREEENGRGNFPPRFSGLQFPNYSSELNVNALELDDSALYLCASSTRAVTEAFFGQGTRLTVV.

The chain couples TRBV4-1 to TRBJ2-7, with D possibly being TRBD1 (6 bases). From germline, CDR1 is MGHRA and CDR2 YSYEKL. The CDR3 runs 15 residues. Trimming cost V 3 bases and J 2 bases, with 14 bases left between them. This CDR3 reads CASSHHWGRPYEQYF. CDR3 DNA sequence: TGCGCCAGCAGCCACCATTGGGGGCGGCCCTACGAGCAGTACTTC.